Following are 5 T cell receptor beta chains from one sample sequenced in a study of blood T cell repertoires in COVID-19. TCRdb's table, derived via immunoSEQ multiplex PCR, lists solely in-frame clones and lacks some. The repertoire holds over 200,000 clones, with 83% as singletons. The sequenced material came from peripheral blood. Receptor source: a woman in her forties with active or convalescent COVID-19.

As DNA, the CDR3 is TGCGCCAGCAGCTTGGCCTCGGGAGTGGAGACCCAGTACTTC. It encodes CASSLASGVETQYF. The J gene is TRBJ2-5, the V gene TRBV5-1; tentative D call: TRBD2 (6 bases). The CDR3 is 14 amino acids. Germline CDR1 SGHRS, CDR2 YFSETQ. The V and J ends lost 0 bases and 5 bases respectively, with 11 bases between them.

The V call is TRBV9, the J call TRBJ2-7, with 8 bases lining up with TRBD1. This CDR3 region has 15 residues. The trim removed 0 bases at V and 2 bases at J, leaving 4 bases unmatched. From germline, CDR1 is SGDLS and CDR2 YYNGEE. CDR3 sequence reads: CASSVGNRGAYEQYF. DNA of the CDR3: TGTGCCAGCAGCGTAGGGAACAGGGGGGCCTACGAGCAGTACTTC.

V is TRBV7-9 and J is TRBJ2-1, with D possibly TRBD2 on 5 matching bases. In germline, CDR1 is SEHNR, CDR2 FQNEAQ (reference sequence). This CDR3 contains 13 residues. Between the trimmed V and J ends, which lost 7 bases and 5 bases, there was a span of 12 bases. The CDR3 loop reads CASITDLNNEQFF. The CDR3, as DNA: TGTGCCAGCATCACGGACTTGAACAATGAGCAGTTCTTC.

The chain carries TRBV5-4 and TRBJ1-2, with TRBD1 matching over 7 bases. Trimming removed 1 base from V and 3 bases from J; junction bases left unmatched: 3. The CDR3 sequence is 14 residues long. CDR1 is SGHNT and CDR2 is YYREEE in the germline V gene (reference sequence). The CDR3 reads CASSLTGADYGYTF. DNA of the CDR3: TGTGCCAGCAGCTTGACAGGGGCAGACTATGGCTACACCTTC.

This rearrangement joins TRBV5-1 to TRBJ2-7, with 9 bases matching TRBD1. Germline CDR1 and CDR2: SGHRS and YFSETQ. CDR3 length: 12 amino acids. V was clipped by 4 bases and J by 6 bases; unmatched bases: 2. The CDR3 coding sequence is TGCGCCAGCAGCGGGACAGGGTCCGAGCAGTACTTC. Its protein product is CASSGTGSEQYF.